The 24 T cell receptor beta chains below were found in one sample sequenced in a study of shared clonotypes between healthy human individuals. The repertoire was sequenced with immunoSEQ multiplex PCR; TCRdb's copy has only in-frame clones and lacks some. The sample records 2 million to 2.5 million clones, 85% to 95% being singletons. What was sequenced was naive CD4+ T cells from PBMCs. Subset: CD45RA+ positively selected. All receptors derive from a man between 18 and 35 years old in good health. Some clones in this sample may be carry-over from other donors' samples.

With regard to this clone: Within the sample, other DNA sequences also encode this same CDR3. The V gene is TRBV5-1, the J gene TRBJ2-3; D ambiguous. CDR3 size: 15 residues. In germline, CDR1 is SGHRS, CDR2 YFSETQ. The V and J ends lost 0 bases and 0 bases respectively, with 8 bases between them. The DNA for the CDR3 is TGCGCCAGCAGCTTGGGACCGGGTAGCACAGATACGCAGTATTTT. Amino acid sequence: CASSLGPGSTDTQYF. Drawing the rest from reference TRBV5-1 and TRBJ2-3, the complete variable domain is KAGVTQTPRYLIKTRGQQVTLSCSPISGHRSVSWYQQTPGQGLQFLFEYFSETQRNKGNFPGRFSGRQFSNSRSEMNVSTLELGDSALYLCASSLGPGSTDTQYFGPGTRLTVL.

The rearrangement links TRBV11-1 to TRBJ2-7; TRBD2 agrees at 8 bases. CDR3 length: 15 residues. The J segment lost 4 bases and the V segment lost 5 bases, leaving 10 bases of the junction unmatched. Germline values: CDR1 SGHAT, CDR2 FQDESV (reference sequence). The CDR3 region is CASSPLTSARYEQYF. Written as DNA, the CDR3 is TGTGCCAGCAGCCCGTTGACTAGCGCGAGGTACGAGCAGTACTTC.

The V and J genes are TRBV18 and TRBJ2-7; TRBD2 might be the D (5 bases). V dropped 0 bases and J dropped 6 bases, with 12 bases sitting between them. CDR3 length: 14 amino acids. The germline V gene encodes CDR1 KGHSH and CDR2 LQKENI. CDR3 nucleotide sequence: TGTGCCAGCTCACCACCCGGGGAATCGGGCGAGCAGTACTTC. Its protein is CASSPPGESGEQYF.

The chain is built from TRBV15 and TRBJ2-5; D is perhaps TRBD2 (5 bases). Germline V gene lookup returns CDR1 LNHNV and CDR2 YYDKDF (reference sequence). The CDR3 length is 13 residues. Trimming took 8 bases from V and 4 from J, leaving 14 bases between them. The CDR3 protein is CATARGRGETQYF. CDR3 bases: TGTGCCACCGCCAGAGGGAGAGGAGAGACCCAGTACTTC.

This clone was observed once. This chain uses TRBV28 with TRBJ1-2, with D possibly being TRBD1 (6 bases). Trimming removed 6 bases at V and 3 bases at J, with 14 bases between. The CDR3 covers 14 residues. The germline CDR1 and CDR2 sequences are MDHEN and SYDVKM. The CDR3 DNA sequence: TGTGCCAGCAGGGAAACAGGGTGGGACTATGGCTACACCTTC. It translates to CASRETGWDYGYTF.

The chain is built from TRBV12-5 and TRBJ2-2; weak D call: TRBD2 (5 bases). Germline lookup yields CDR1 LGHNT and CDR2 FRNRAP. The CDR3 covers 13 residues. V gave up 7 bases and J gave up 6 bases, with 12 bases separating them. CDR3 loop: CASAPVGAGELFF. CDR3 bases: TGTGCTAGTGCCCCGGTCGGGGCCGGGGAGCTGTTTTTT.

The chain has TRBV6-5 and TRBJ2-5; either TRBD1 or TRBD2 may fit D (5 bases each). Per the germline V gene, CDR1 is MNHEY and CDR2 is SVGAGI. This CDR3 comprises 14 residues. Trimming took 6 bases from V and 4 from J, leaving 15 bases between them. CDR3 nucleotides: TGTGCCAGCAGCTCGGGAAGGGGACGAGAGACCCAGTACTTC. The encoded protein is CASSSGRGRETQYF.

A note on this clone: Other DNA sequences in this specimen translate into the identical CDR3. This sequence joins TRBV30 and TRBJ1-1; the D gene is possibly TRBD1 (5 bases). The CDR3 spans 13 residues. Germline V gene data show CDR1 as GTSNPN and CDR2 as SVGIG (reference sequence). The germline V and J ends were trimmed by 3 bases and 5 bases, with 13 bases remaining between them. The CDR3 region is CAWRVAGGTEAFF. DNA for the CDR3: TGTGCCTGGAGGGTTGCTGGGGGGACTGAAGCTTTCTTT.

The chain carries TRBV18 and TRBJ1-4; D remains ambiguous. The CDR3 has 16 residues. Germline-derived CDR1 and CDR2 are KGHSH and LQKENI. V lost 2 bases to trimming and J lost 0 bases, with 10 bases between them. The CDR3 nucleotides are TGTGCCAGCTCACCAGATCAAGTTGCAACTAATGAAAAACTGTTTTTT. Translating gives CASSPDQVATNEKLFF.

The CDR3 is CASSVTQVPGANVLTF. In DNA form, the CDR3 reads TGTGCCAGCAGTGTAACCCAGGTTCCCGGGGCCAACGTCCTGACTTTC. The chain joins TRBV2 to TRBJ2-6; no firm D call. V was clipped by 4 bases and J by 4 bases, with 14 bases between them. The CDR3 covers 16 residues. Germline-derived CDR1 and CDR2 are SNHLY and FYNNEI.

Here the CDR3 DNA reads TGTGCCAGCAGCTCCCCCCAGGGCTCCTACGAGCAGTACTTC. Protein product: CASSSPQGSYEQYF. This chain connects TRBV28 to TRBJ2-7, with D possibly TRBD1 on 5 matching bases. V lost 6 bases, J lost 0 bases, and 12 bases lay in between. Germline lookup yields CDR1 MDHEN and CDR2 SYDVKM. This CDR3 is 14 amino acids long.

The genes are TRBV18 and TRBJ2-3; D possibly uses TRBD1 or TRBD2 (5 bases each). The CDR3 is 13 amino acids. Trimming stripped 5 bases from V and 4 bases from J, with 10 bases between. Looked up from germline, CDR1 is KGHSH and CDR2 is LQKENI. The DNA for the CDR3 is TGTGCCAGCTCAGCCGGGGCTTCAGATACGCAGTATTTT. Its translation: CASSAGASDTQYF.

The chain joins TRBV30 to TRBJ1-6, with unresolved D. The CDR3 length is 13 residues. Germline V gene sequence: CDR1 GTSNPN, CDR2 SVGIG (reference sequence). V shed 2 bases and J shed 9 bases, with 11 bases lying between them. The CDR3 region is CAWSTDLPSPLHF. The DNA for the CDR3 is TGTGCCTGGAGTACTGACCTACCTTCACCCCTCCACTTT. Drawing the rest from reference TRBV30 and TRBJ1-6, the complete variable domain is SQTIHQWPATLVQPVGSPLSLECTVEGTSNPNLYWYRQAAGRGLQLLFYSVGIGQISSEVPQNLSASRPQDRQFILSSKKLLLSDSGFYLCAWSTDLPSPLHFGNGTRLTVT.

The CDR3 spells CASSPRVGMAEAFF. DNA for the CDR3: TGTGCCAGCAGCCCCAGGGTAGGAATGGCTGAAGCTTTCTTT. The chain couples TRBV5-4 to TRBJ1-1, with D possibly TRBD1 on 5 matching bases. Germline V lookup: CDR1 SGHNT, CDR2 YYREEE (reference sequence). The CDR3 is made up of 14 amino acids. V lost 4 bases to trimming and J lost 6 bases, with 16 bases between them.

As for this clone: This specimen includes other DNA sequences encoding the same CDR3. This chain uses TRBV15 with TRBJ1-3, with unresolved D. The CDR3 spans 12 residues. CDR1 is LNHNV and CDR2 is YYDKDF in the germline V gene (reference sequence). Trimming took off 0 bases at V and 7 bases at J, with 4 bases between the two ends. CDR3 bases: TGTGCCACCAGCAGAGATGGGAACACCATATATTTT. Protein product: CATSRDGNTIYF.

This chain's CDR3 is CASSREQGQGSEKLFF. The DNA for the CDR3 is TGTGCCAGCTCACGCGAACAGGGACAGGGAAGTGAAAAACTGTTTTTT. J is TRBJ1-4 and V is TRBV18; 9 nucleotides match TRBD1. This CDR3 has 16 residues. The junction had 10 bases not matched to a gene; V was cut back by 4 bases and J by 7 bases. Looked up from germline, CDR1 is KGHSH and CDR2 is LQKENI.

The V gene is TRBV28, the J gene TRBJ1-2, with D hard to call. The CDR3 covers 14 residues. Germline-derived CDR1 and CDR2 are MDHEN and SYDVKM. V was trimmed by 2 bases and J by 8 bases, leaving 15 bases between them. CDR3 residues: CASSLDNLSRGYTF. The CDR3 DNA reads as TGTGCCAGCAGTTTAGACAACCTGTCGAGGGGCTACACCTTC.

The V gene is TRBV4-3, the J gene TRBJ1-2, with TRBD1 matching over 10 bases. Germline V gene data show CDR1 as LGHNA and CDR2 as YSLEER. This CDR3 comprises 15 residues. V was clipped by 2 bases and J by 4 bases; unmatched bases: 4. DNA of the CDR3: TGCGCCAGCAGCCAACGGGACAGGGGAGTCTATGGCTACACCTTC. Translated: CASSQRDRGVYGYTF.

Notes on this clone: Other DNA sequences in the same sample also yield this CDR3. V is TRBV6-6 and J is TRBJ1-1; 9 nucleotides align to TRBD1. The length of the CDR3 is 14 residues. The J segment lost 5 bases and the V segment lost 4 bases, leaving 5 bases of the junction unmatched. Germline V lookup: CDR1 MNHNY, CDR2 SVGAGI (reference sequence). This CDR3 reads CASSSDRGRTEAFF. DNA for the CDR3: TGTGCCAGCAGTTCGGACAGGGGTAGGACTGAAGCTTTCTTT.

V and J are TRBV7-8 and TRBJ2-5; TRBD2 agrees at 8 bases. The CDR3 consists of 16 residues. The germline gives CDR1 SGHVS, CDR2 FQNEAQ. V was pared by 2 bases and J by 2 bases, with 7 bases of the junction left unmatched. This CDR3 reads CASSLLGGRRQETQYF. In DNA, the CDR3 is TGTGCCAGCAGCTTACTAGGCGGGAGGCGTCAAGAGACCCAGTACTTC. The variable domain in full, completed from reference TRBV7-8 and TRBJ2-5, reads GAGVSQSPRYKVAKRGQDVALRCDPISGHVSLFWYQQALGQGPEFLTYFQNEAQLDKSGLPSDRFFAERPEGSVSTLKIQRTQQEDSAVYLCASSLLGGRRQETQYFGPGTRLLVL.

The rearrangement uses TRBV28 and TRBJ2-4; TRBD1 agrees at 9 bases. The CDR3 has 15 residues. The ends lost 6 bases at V and 3 bases at J; junction bases unmatched: 6. Germline CDR1 is MDHEN and CDR2 is SYDVKM. The CDR3: CASSPTGGGKNIQYF. The CDR3 nucleotides are TGTGCCAGCAGCCCGACAGGGGGAGGCAAAAACATTCAGTACTTC. The full variable domain, with the rest looked up from reference TRBV28 and TRBJ2-4, is DVKVTQSSRYLVKRTGEKVFLECVQDMDHENMFWYRQDPGLGLRLIYFSYDVKMKEKGDIPEGYSVSREKKERFSLILESASTNQTSMYLCASSPTGGGKNIQYFGAGTRLSVL.

This clone occurred once. The chain uses TRBV6-1 and TRBJ2-7; D might be TRBD1 or TRBD2, each matching 5 bases. The CDR3 length is 14 residues. V lost 2 bases, J lost 0 bases, and 8 bases lay in between. Germline values: CDR1 MNHNS, CDR2 SASEGT. CDR3 amino acids: CASSELGASYEQYF. In DNA, the CDR3 is TGTGCCAGCAGTGAACTCGGGGCCTCCTACGAGCAGTACTTC.

The CDR3 nucleotides are TGTGCCAGCAGTCCCGCGGGGGCTGGCTCCACAGATACGCAGTATTTT. Translation: CASSPAGAGSTDTQYF. The chain couples TRBV28 to TRBJ2-3, with D maybe TRBD2 (7 bases). With 5 bases removed from V and 2 bases from J, the gap between germline ends came to 17 bases. The CDR3 extends over 16 amino acids. Germline V gives CDR1 MDHEN, CDR2 SYDVKM.

This chain joins TRBV11-3 and TRBJ2-2; D gene ambiguous. The CDR3 consists of 12 residues. V was trimmed by 5 bases and J by 6 bases, leaving 7 bases between them. The germline V gene encodes CDR1 SGHNT and CDR2 YENEEA. CDR3 amino acids: CASSVRPGELFF. The CDR3 DNA sequence: TGTGCCAGCAGCGTACGACCCGGGGAGCTGTTTTTT.